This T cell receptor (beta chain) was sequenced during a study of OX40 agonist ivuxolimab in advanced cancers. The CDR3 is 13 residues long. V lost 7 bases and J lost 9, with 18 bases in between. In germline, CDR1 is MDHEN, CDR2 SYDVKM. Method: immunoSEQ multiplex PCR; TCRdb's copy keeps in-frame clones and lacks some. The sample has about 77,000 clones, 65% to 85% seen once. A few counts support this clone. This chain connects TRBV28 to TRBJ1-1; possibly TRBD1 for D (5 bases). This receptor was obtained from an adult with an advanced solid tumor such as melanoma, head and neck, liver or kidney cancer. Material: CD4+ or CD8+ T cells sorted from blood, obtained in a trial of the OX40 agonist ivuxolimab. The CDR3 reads CASTARQPRKAFF. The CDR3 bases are TGTGCCAGCACGGCCCGACAGCCCCGTAAAGCTTTCTTT.